This T cell receptor beta chain stems from a study of OX40 agonist ivuxolimab in advanced cancers. Clones were read by immunoSEQ multiplex PCR, and TCRdb kept only the in-frame ones, dropping some. This table holds tens of thousands of clones, 90% found once. Trimming took off 5 bases at V and 8 bases at J, with 28 bases between the two ends. The CDR3 has 18 residues. CDR1 is MDHEN, CDR2 SYDVKM, per germline. The TCR originated in an adult with an advanced solid tumor such as melanoma, head and neck, liver or kidney cancer. Sequences were derived from CD4+ or CD8+ T cells sorted from blood, sampled in a trial of the OX40 agonist ivuxolimab. V and J are TRBV28 and TRBJ2-1, with D possibly matching TRBD1 (6 bases). The CDR3 is CASSRVGPVWGRGDEQFF. The CDR3 DNA follows: TGTGCCAGCAGTAGGGTAGGCCCTGTTTGGGGCAGGGGAGATGAGCAGTTCTTC.